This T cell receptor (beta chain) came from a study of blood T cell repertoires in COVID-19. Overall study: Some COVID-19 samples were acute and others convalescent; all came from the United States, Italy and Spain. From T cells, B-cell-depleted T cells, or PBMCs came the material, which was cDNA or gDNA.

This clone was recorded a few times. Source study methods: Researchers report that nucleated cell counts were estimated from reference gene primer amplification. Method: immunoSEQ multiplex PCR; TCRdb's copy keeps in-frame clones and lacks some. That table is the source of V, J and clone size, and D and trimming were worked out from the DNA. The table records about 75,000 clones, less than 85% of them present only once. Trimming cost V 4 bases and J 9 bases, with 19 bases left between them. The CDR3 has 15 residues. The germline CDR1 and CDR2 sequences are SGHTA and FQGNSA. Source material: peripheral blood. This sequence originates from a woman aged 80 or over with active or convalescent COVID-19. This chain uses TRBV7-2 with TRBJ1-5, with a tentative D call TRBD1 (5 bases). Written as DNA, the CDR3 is TGTGCCAGCAGCTCTACAGGCGGTTACAATTGGCCCCAGCATTTT. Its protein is CASSSTGGYNWPQHF.